This is a list of T cell receptor beta chains from one sample in a study of blood T cell repertoires in COVID-19. Using immunoSEQ multiplex PCR, the repertoire was profiled, and TCRdb retains in-frame clones only, with some absent. The table shows about 42,000 clones, with about 88% occurring only once. Input material: peripheral blood. The receptors stem from a human donor in a cohort sampled during active COVID-19. Both conserved end residues are trimmed from each CDR3. The order of the fields is clone size, V gene, CDR3 protein. Size is stated for part of the rows, as once, few or many counts, or as a class when the clone is expanded.

>.|TRBV4-3
ASSQDTTRVRDYGYT
>few|TRBV5-1
ASSLEPAEAF
>.|TRBV21-1
ASSKGQATKAKNIQY
>.|TRBV4-3
AGSLEGDTQY
>.|TRBV3-1/TRBV3-2
ASSQEDGIGYGYT
>.|TRBV2
ASSRANTGELF
>.|TRBV29-1
STRGQGLAGELF
>.|TRBV7-8
ASSRSRLAGTSYEQY
>medium-sized|TRBV10-3
AISESRTSGGTEAF
>once|TRBV18
ASSPMDRDSGYT
>.|TRBV7-7
ASSPLRVAGNTGELF
>.|TRBV10-1
ASSVTSTDTQY
>.|TRBV12-5
ASGLETGYSPLH
>medium-sized|TRBV11-2
ASSPDSNTGELF
>.|TRBV7-2
ASSLADRTDTQY
>.|TRBV12-3/TRBV12-4
ASSLNSNQPQH
>.|TRBV4-1
ASSRFTGQLIGGNTEAF
>.|TRBV18
ASSPLPSSGRAHGYT
>.|TRBV12-3/TRBV12-4
ASSPGRTHEQY
>.|TRBV25-1
ASSDGTPNPYEQY
>.|TRBV5-4
ASSLDGPGAF
>.|TRBV2
ASGRDRGYNEQF
>.|TRBV7-2
ASSFQDYSYNEQF
>.|TRBV27
ASSYLSGGYNEQF
>.|TRBV24-1
ATSASGGGNQPQH
>once|TRBV4-3
ASSQAFGLPLNEQF
>.|TRBV5-1
ASSPQGRGAKQY
>.|TRBV7-9
ASSLGNQETQY
>.|TRBV6-2/TRBV6-3
ASSYSPERQY
>.|TRBV2
ASRTHGEDQPQH
>.|TRBV10-2
ASSERLASRGKLF
>.|TRBV9
ASSSEGDMNQPQH
>.|TRBV7-5
ARSSQGGCNQPQH
>.|TRBV21-1
ASSGPGLAGYEQY
>.|TRBV5-1
ASSFSGEGNTIY
>.|TRBV10-3
AISEEPRSYNSPLH
>few|TRBV2
ASSEQGYSGNTIY
>.|TRBV15
ATSTASYYEQY
>.|TRBV4-2
ASSLGGTPYGYT
>.|TRBV4-3
ASSQGTPLSGNTIY
>few|TRBV19
ASSPLGGEQY
>.|TRBV7-6
ASSLEPGRAGYEQY
>.|TRBV6-5
ASSYSGYSGSYEQY
>.|TRBV5-6
ASSLGGSKHEQY
>.|TRBV10-3
AISESAVYNEQF
>.|TRBV7-7
ASSLGLAGRQETQY
>.|TRBV5-1
ASSLGSASGSYEQF
>.|TRBV2
ASSGIGLWY
>.|TRBV6-5
ASPEQGRNTEAF
>once|TRBV10-2
ASSESRGTAIC
>.|TRBV3-1/TRBV3-2
ASSSQREGLTKNIQY
>.|TRBV3-1/TRBV3-2
ASSPNPLAYGYT
>.|TRBV7-9
ASSPRGSRGEQF
>.|TRBV10-3
AISAAHRFTDTQY
>.|TRBV9
ASSARGAGQGRNEQF
>once|TRBV9
ASSVGDNEQF